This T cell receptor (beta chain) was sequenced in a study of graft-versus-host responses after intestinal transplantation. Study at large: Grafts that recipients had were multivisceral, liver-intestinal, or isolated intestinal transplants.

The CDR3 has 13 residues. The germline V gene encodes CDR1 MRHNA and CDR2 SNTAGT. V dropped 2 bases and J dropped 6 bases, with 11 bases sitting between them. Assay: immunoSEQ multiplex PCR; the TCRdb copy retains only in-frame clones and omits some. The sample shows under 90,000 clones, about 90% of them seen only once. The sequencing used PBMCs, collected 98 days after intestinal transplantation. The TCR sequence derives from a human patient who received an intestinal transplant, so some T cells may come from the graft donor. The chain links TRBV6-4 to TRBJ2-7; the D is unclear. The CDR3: CASSDAPGREQYF. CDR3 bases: TGTGCCAGCAGTGACGCCCCGGGCCGCGAGCAGTACTTC.